This entry features one T cell receptor (beta chain) sequence. Its antigen is unknown. The germline CDR1 and CDR2 sequences are SGHNT and YENEEA. The CDR3 has 14 amino acids. V lost 1 base and J lost 4, with 10 bases in between. Treatment denoted: roughly 10-day PBMC culture with coronavirus spike peptide pools or control peptides (ViraFEST assay). Before Alpha, Beta and Delta appeared in the US, convalescents tested positive (March–late 2020). Peptide pools at 7.5 to 10 ug/ml, together with 10 IU/ml IL-2, were added to cultures of 1.5 million to 2.5 million PBMCs per well. This entry comes from a study of vaccination and CD4 T cells after COVID-19. About the research overall: Post-vaccine sampling followed dose two by a median about 72 days (range 14 to 241).

The assay that was used to sequence DNA from cultured CD4+ T cells was the Oncomine TCR Beta short-read assay. MiXCR, applied by TCRdb to the PCR reads, yields one record per CDR3 protein. Of roughly 20,000 distinct CDR3 sequences listed, 43% were seen once; the top ten hold roughly 2.9%. This sample comprised CD4+ T cells from blood, cultured in vitro, obtained after SARS-CoV-2 vaccination. V gene TRBV11-3 combines with J gene TRBJ1-1; D is uncertain. The TCR comes from a human donor who had recovered from COVID-19. This chain's CDR3 is CASSLGGEGTEAFF. In DNA, the CDR3 is TGTGCCAGCAGCTTAGGTGGGGAGGGCACTGAAGCTTTCTTT.